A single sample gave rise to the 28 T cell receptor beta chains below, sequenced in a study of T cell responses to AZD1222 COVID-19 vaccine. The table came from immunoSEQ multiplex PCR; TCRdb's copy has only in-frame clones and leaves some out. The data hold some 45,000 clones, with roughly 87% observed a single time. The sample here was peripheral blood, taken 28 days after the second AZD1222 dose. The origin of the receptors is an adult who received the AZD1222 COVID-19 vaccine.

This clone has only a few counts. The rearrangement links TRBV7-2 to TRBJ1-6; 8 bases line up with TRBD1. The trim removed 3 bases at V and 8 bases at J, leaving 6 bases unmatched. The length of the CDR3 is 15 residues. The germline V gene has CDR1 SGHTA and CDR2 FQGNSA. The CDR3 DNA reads TGTGCCAGCAGCTTGACAGGGGTAGGAGATTCACCCCTCCACTTT. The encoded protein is CASSLTGVGDSPLHF.

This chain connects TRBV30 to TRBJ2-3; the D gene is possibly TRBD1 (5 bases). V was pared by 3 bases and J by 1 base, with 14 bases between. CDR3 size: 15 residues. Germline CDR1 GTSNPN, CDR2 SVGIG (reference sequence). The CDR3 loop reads CAWSRVRGRTDTQYF. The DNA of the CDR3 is TGTGCCTGGAGCCGGGTTAGGGGCCGCACAGATACGCAGTATTTT.

The CDR3 reads CASSYTGPGSNQPQHF. In nucleotides, the CDR3 is TGTGCCAGCAGTTATACCGGACCAGGGAGCAATCAGCCCCAGCATTTT. This chain joins TRBV6-5 and TRBJ1-5, with D perhaps matching TRBD1 (5 bases). This CDR3 region has 16 residues. The germline V and J ends were trimmed by 3 bases and 1 base, with 13 bases remaining between them. Germline V CDR1 and CDR2: MNHEY, SVGAGI.

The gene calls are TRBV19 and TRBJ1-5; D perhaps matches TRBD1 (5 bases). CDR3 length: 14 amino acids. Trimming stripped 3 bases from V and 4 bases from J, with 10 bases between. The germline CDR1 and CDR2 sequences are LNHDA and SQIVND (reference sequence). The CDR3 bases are TGTGCCAGTAGTATGTGGGGCAGTAATCAGCCCCAGCATTTT. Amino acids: CASSMWGSNQPQHF.

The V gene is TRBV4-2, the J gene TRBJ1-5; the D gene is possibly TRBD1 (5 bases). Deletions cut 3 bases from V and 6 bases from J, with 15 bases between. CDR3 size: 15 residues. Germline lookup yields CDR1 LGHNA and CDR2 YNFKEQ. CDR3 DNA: TGTGCCAGCAGCCAGGGCAGGGAGGTGAGTCAGCCCCAGCATTTT. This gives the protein CASSQGREVSQPQHF.

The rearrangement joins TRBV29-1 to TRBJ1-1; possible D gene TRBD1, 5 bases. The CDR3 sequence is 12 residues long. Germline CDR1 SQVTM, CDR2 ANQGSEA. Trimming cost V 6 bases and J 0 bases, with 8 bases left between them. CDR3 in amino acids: CSVRTLNTEAFF. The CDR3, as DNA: TGCAGCGTGAGGACACTGAACACTGAAGCTTTCTTT.

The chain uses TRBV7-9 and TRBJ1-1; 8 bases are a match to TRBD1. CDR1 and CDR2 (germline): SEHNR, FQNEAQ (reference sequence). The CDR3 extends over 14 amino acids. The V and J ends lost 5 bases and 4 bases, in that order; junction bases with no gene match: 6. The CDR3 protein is CASSPRTGTTEAFF. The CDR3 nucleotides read TGTGCCAGCAGCCCACGGACAGGGACCACTGAAGCTTTCTTT.

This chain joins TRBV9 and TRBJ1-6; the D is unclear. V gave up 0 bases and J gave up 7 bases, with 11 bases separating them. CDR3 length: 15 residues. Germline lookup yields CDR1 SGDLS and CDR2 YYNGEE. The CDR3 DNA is TGTGCCAGCAGCGTAGGAGGGAGAGGGAATTCACCCCTCCACTTT. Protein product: CASSVGGRGNSPLHF.

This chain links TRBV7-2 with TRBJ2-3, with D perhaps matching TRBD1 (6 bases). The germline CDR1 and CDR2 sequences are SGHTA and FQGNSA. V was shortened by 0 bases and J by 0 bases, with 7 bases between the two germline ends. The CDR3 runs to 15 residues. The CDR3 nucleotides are TGTGCCAGCAGCTTAGCGGGGGCTAGCACAGATACGCAGTATTTT. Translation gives CASSLAGASTDTQYF.

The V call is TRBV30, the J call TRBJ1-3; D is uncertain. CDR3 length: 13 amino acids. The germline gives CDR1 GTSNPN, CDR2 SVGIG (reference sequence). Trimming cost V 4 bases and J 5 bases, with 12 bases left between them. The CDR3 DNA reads TGTGCCTGGACAGAAAGCACCCGAAACACCATATATTTT. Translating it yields CAWTESTRNTIYF.

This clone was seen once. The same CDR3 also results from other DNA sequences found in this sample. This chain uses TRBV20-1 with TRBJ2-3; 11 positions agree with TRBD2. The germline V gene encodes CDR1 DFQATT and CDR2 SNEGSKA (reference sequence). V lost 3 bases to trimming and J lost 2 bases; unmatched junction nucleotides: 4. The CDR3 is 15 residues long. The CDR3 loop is CSASRLAGSTDTQYF. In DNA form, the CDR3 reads TGCAGTGCTAGTCGACTAGCGGGGTCCACAGATACGCAGTATTTT.

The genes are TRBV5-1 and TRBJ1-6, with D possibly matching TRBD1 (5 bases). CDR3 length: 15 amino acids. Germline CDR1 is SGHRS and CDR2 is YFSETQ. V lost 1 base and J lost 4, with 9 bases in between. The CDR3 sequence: CASSLPGLYNSPLHF. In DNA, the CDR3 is TGCGCCAGCAGCTTGCCAGGGCTTTATAATTCACCCCTCCACTTT.

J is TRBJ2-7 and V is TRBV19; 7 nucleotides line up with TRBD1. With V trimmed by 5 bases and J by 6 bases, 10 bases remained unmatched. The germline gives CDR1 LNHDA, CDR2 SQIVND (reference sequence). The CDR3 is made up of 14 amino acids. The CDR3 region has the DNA TGTGCCAGTAGTGCCCGACAGGGAACCGGCGAGCAGTACTTC. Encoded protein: CASSARQGTGEQYF.

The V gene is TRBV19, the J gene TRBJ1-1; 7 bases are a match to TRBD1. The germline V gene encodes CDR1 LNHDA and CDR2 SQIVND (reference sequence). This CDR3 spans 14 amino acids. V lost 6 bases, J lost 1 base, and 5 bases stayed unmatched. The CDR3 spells CASRGQSENTEAFF. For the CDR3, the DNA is TGTGCCAGTAGGGGACAGAGCGAGAACACTGAAGCTTTCTTT.

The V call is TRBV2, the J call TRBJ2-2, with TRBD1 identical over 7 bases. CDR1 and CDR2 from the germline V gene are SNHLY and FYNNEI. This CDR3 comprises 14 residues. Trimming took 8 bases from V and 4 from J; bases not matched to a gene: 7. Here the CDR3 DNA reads TGTGCCAGCTCTCGACAGGGTGCCACCGGGGAGCTGTTTTTT. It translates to CASSRQGATGELFF. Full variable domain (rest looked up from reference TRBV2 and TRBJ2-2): EPEVTQTPSHQVTQMGQEVILRCVPISNHLYFYWYRQILGQKVEFLVSFYNNEISEKSEIFDDQFSVERPDGSNFTLKIRSTKLEDSAMYFCASSRQGATGELFFGEGSRLTVL.

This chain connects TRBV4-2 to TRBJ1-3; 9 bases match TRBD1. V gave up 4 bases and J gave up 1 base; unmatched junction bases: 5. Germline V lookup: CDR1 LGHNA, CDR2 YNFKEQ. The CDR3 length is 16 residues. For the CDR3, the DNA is TGTGCCAGCAGCCGATCGGGACAGGGATCTGGAAACACCATATATTTT. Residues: CASSRSGQGSGNTIYF.

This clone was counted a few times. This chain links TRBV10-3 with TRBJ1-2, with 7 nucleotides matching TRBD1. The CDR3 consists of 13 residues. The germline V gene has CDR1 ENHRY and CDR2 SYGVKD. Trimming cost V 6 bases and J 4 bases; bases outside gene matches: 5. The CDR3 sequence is CAIRQGLGYGYTF. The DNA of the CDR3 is TGTGCCATCAGACAGGGGTTAGGCTATGGCTACACCTTC.

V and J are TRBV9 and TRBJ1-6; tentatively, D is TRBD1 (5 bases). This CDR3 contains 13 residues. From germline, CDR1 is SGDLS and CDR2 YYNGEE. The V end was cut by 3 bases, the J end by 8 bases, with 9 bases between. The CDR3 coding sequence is TGTGCCAGCAGCGCGACAGATGATTCACCCCTCCACTTT. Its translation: CASSATDDSPLHF.

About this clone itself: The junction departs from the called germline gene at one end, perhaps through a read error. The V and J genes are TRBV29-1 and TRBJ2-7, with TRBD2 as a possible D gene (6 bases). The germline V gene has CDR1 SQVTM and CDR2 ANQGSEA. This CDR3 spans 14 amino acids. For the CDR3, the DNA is TGCAGCGTCGAAGTCCGGGGAGGTTCCTACGAGCAGTACTTC. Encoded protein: CSVEVRGGSYEQYF.

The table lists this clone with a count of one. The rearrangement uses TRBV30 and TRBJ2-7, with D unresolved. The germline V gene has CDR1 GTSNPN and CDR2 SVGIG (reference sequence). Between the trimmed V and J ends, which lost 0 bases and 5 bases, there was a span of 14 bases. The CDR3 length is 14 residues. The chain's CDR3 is CAWSVRRQSDEQYF. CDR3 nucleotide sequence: TGTGCCTGGAGTGTACGACGGCAGAGCGACGAGCAGTACTTC.

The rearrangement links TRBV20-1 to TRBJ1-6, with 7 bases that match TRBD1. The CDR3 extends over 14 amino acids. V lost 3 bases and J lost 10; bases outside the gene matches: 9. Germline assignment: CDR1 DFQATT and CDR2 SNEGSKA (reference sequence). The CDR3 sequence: CSASPDRANSPLHF. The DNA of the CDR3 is TGCAGTGCTAGTCCCGACAGGGCGAACTCACCCCTCCACTTT.

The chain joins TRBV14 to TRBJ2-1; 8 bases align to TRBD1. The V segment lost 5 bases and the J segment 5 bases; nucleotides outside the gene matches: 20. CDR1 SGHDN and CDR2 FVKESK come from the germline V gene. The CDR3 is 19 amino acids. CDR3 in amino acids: CASSFPGIRGRVIDNEQFF. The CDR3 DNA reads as TGTGCCAGCAGCTTTCCGGGTATCAGGGGGCGAGTTATTGACAATGAGCAGTTCTTC.

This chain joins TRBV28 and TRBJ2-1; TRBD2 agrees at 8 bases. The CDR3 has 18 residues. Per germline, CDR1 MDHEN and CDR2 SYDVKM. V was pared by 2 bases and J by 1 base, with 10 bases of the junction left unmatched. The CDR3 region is CASSLGPLSGASYNEQFF. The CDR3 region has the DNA TGTGCCAGCAGTTTAGGGCCCCTTAGCGGGGCGTCCTACAATGAGCAGTTCTTC.

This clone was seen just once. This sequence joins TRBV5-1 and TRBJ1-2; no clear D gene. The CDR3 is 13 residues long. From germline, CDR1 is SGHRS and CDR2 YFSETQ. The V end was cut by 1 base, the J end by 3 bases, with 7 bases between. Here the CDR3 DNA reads TGCGCCAGCAGCTTGTCTGGCGACTATGGCTACACCTTC. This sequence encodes CASSLSGDYGYTF.

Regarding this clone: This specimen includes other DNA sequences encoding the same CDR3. The CDR3 sequence is CASDRAGNTIYF. CDR3 DNA: TGTGCCAGTGACAGGGCTGGAAACACCATATATTTT. The chain joins TRBV12-3 or TRBV12-4 to TRBJ1-3; 7 bases match TRBD1. V gave up 9 bases and J gave up 2 bases; unmatched junction bases: 1. This CDR3 spans 12 amino acids.

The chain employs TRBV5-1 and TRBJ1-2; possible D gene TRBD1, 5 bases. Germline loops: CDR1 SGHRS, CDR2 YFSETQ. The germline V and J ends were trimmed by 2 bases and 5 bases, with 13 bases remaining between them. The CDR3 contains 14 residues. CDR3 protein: CASSFRAGTYGYTF. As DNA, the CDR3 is TGCGCCAGCAGCTTTCGGGCAGGGACTTATGGCTACACCTTC.

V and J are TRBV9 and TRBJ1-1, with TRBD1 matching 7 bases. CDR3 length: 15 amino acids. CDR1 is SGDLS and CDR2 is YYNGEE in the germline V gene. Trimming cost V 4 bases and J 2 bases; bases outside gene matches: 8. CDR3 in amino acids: CASSPTRDRNTEAFF. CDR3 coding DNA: TGTGCCAGCAGCCCGACTAGGGACAGAAACACTGAAGCTTTCTTT.

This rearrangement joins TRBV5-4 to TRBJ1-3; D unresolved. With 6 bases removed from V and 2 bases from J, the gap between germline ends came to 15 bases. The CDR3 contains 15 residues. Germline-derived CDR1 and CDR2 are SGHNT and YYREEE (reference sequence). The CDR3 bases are TGTGCCAGCAAAGAGGATCCGGGGACTGGAAACACCATATATTTT. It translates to CASKEDPGTGNTIYF.